The TCR beta chain under discussion was sequenced for a study of T-cell reconstitution after alpha-beta-depleted transplantation in children. The table lists this clonotype with many counts. Preparing the TCRbeta library involved the use of unique molecular identifiers. Using its own MiXCR run on the PCR reads, TCRdb lists one record per CDR3 protein. Of about 610,000 distinct CDR3 sequences listed, under 12% are singletons. V was cut by 3 bases and J by 1 base, with 6 bases left in between. CDR1 is DFQATT, CDR2 SNEGSKA, per germline (reference sequence). The CDR3 spans 12 residues. The origin of this receptor is a human donor who donated a stem cell graft to a child with acute myeloid leukemia. The sequenced sample was PBMCs from the stem cell graft donor, obtained from the stem cell graft. The chain links TRBV20-1 to TRBJ2-5, with D uncertain. This CDR3 is CSARTPQETQYF. The CDR3 nucleotides are TGCAGTGCTAGGACACCCCAAGAGACCCAGTACTTC.